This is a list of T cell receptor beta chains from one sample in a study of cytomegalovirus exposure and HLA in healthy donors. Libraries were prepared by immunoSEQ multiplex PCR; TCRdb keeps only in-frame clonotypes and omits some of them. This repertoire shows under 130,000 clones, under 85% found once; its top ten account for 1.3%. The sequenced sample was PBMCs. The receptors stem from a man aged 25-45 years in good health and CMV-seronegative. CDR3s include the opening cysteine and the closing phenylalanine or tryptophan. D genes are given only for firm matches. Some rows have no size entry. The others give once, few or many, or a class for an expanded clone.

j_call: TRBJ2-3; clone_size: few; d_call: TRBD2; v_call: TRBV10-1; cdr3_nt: TGCGCCAGCAGTGGGACTAGTTTCGGTACGCAGTATTTT; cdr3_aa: CASSGTSFGTQYF
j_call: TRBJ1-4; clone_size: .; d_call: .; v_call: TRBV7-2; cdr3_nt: TGTGCCAGCAGGGCACGGCCAGGTCCAAACGAAAAACTGTTTTTT; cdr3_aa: CASRARPGPNEKLFF
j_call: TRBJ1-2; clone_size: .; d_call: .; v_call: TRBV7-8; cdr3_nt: TGTGCCAGCAGCTTATCACGTGAGATCTATGGCTACACCTTC; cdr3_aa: CASSLSREIYGYTF
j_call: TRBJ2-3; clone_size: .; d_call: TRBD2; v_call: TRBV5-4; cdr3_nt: TGTGCCAGCAGCTCCCCGGGACTAGCGGGAGATACGCAGTATTTT; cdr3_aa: CASSSPGLAGDTQYF
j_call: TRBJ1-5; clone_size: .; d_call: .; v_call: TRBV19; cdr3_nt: TGTGCCAGTACCGTGGGCGGGAGCAATCAGCCCCAGCATTTT; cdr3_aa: CASTVGGSNQPQHF
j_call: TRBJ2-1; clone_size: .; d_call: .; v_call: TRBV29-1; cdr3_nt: TGCAGCGTTGAAGGCAGCGGACTTGAGCAGTTCTTC; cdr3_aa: CSVEGSGLEQFF
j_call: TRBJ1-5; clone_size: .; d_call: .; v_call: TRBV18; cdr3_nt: TGTGCCAGCTCCACTATGGAGCTCGGTGGTCAGCCCCAGCATTTT; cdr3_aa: CASSTMELGGQPQHF
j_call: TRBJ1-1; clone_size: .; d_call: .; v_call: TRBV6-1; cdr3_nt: TGTGCCAGCAGTGAAGCCTCACTCGTCCCGAACACTGAAGCTTTCTTT; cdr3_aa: CASSEASLVPNTEAFF
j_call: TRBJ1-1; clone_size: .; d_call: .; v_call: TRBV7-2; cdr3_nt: TGTGCCAGCAGCAGTACGGGACACAACACTGAAGCTTTCTTT; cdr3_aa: CASSSTGHNTEAFF
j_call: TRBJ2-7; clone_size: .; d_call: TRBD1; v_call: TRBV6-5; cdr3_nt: TGTGCCAGCAACTGGGGAACAGGGGACTCCTACGAGCAGTACTTC; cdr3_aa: CASNWGTGDSYEQYF
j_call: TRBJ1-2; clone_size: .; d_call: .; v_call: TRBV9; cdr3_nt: TGTGCCAGCAGCGTAGCTACAGAGGGCGACTATGGCTACACCTTC; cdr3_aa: CASSVATEGDYGYTF
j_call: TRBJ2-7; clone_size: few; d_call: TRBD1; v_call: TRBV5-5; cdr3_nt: TGTGCCAGCAGCTTGGCAGGACAGGGACCCTACGAGCAGTACTTC; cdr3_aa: CASSLAGQGPYEQYF
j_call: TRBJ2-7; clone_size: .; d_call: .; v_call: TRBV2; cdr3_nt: TGTGCCAGCAGCTCTGGAGGGCGCTACGAGCAGTACTTC; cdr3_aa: CASSSGGRYEQYF
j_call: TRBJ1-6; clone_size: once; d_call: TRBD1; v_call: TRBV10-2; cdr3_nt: TGCGCCAGCAGGACCGGGACAGGGGTGGACTCACCCCTCCACTTT; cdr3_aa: CASRTGTGVDSPLHF
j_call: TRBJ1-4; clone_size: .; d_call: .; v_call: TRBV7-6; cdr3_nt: TGTGCCAGCAGCTTAGTATGGGCGGGTAATGAAAAACTGTTTTTT; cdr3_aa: CASSLVWAGNEKLFF
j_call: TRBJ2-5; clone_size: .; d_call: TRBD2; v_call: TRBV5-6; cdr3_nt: TGTGCCAGCAGCACCGGGACTAGCGGGAGCATCCCCGACTTC; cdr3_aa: CASSTGTSGSIPDF
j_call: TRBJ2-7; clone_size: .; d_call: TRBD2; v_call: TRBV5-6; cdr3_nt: TGTGCCAGCAGCTTCGGTCTAGCGGGGGGCCACGAGCAGTACTTC; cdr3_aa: CASSFGLAGGHEQYF
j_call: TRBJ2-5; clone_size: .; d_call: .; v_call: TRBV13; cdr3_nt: TGTGCCAGCAGCATAACAGGGTATGAGCAGTACTTC; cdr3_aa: CASSITGYEQYF
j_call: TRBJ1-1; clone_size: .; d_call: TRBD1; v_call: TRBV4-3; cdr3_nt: TGCGCCAGCAGCCAAGATAGGGTCACAGGGGCTTCGAACACTGAAGCTTTCTTT; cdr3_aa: CASSQDRVTGASNTEAFF
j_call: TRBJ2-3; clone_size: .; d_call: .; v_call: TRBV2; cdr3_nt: TGTGCCAGCAGGGTTGGGGGCGCGAATTCAGATACGCAGTATTTT; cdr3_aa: CASRVGGANSDTQYF
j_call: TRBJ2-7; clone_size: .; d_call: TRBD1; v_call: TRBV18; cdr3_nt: TGTGCCAGCTCACCAGACAGGGGTTCCTACGAGCAGTACTTC; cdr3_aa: CASSPDRGSYEQYF
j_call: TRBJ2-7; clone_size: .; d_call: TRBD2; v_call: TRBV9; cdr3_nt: TGTGCCAGCAGCGTAGATTCTAGCGGGAGTCGGTACGAGCAGTACTTC; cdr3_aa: CASSVDSSGSRYEQYF
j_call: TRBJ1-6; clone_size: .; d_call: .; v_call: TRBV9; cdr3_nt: TGTGCCAGCAGCGTAGGTTTGGAGCCAACTAGGCCACCCCTCCACTTT; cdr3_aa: CASSVGLEPTRPPLHF
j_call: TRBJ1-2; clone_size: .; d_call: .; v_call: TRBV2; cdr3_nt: TGTGCCAGGACACAGGGATTTAACTATGGCTACACCTTC; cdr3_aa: CARTQGFNYGYTF
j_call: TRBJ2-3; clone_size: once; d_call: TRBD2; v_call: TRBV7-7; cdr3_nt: TGTGCCAGCAGCTTAAATCCGGGAGGGGTCACAGATACGCAGTATTTT; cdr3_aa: CASSLNPGGVTDTQYF
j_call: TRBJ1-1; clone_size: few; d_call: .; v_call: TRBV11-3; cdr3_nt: TGTGCCAGCAGCTTACCAGGGAACTACATGAACACTGAAGCTTTCTTT; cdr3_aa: CASSLPGNYMNTEAFF
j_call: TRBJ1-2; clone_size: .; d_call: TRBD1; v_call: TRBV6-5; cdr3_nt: TGTGCCAGCAGAGGGACAGGGGGGGACTATGGCTACACCTTC; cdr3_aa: CASRGTGGDYGYTF
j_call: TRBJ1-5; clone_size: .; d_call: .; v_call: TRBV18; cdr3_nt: TGTGCCAGCGCACCTGGCCAGATCAATCAGCCCCAGCATTTT; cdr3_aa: CASAPGQINQPQHF
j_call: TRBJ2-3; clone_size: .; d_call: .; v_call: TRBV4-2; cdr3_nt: TGTGCCAGCAGCCAAGGGGCAGGGGATGCAGATACGCAGTATTTT; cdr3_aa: CASSQGAGDADTQYF
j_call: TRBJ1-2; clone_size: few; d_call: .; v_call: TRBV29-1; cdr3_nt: TGCAGCCTTACCCACGGAGGGGCTCAGGGCTACACCTTC; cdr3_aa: CSLTHGGAQGYTF
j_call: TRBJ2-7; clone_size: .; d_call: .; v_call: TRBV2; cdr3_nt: TGTGCCAGCAGTGAAAGAGGGAACGAGCAGTACTTC; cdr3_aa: CASSERGNEQYF
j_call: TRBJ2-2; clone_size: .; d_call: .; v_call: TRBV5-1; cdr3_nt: TGCGCCAGCAGCTTGGACGGGAACACCGGGGAGCTGTTTTTT; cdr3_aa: CASSLDGNTGELFF
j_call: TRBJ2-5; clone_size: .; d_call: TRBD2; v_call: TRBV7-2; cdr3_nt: TGTGCCAGCAGCTTAGTAACCTGGACTAGCGGGGAGACCCAGTACTTC; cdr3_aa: CASSLVTWTSGETQYF
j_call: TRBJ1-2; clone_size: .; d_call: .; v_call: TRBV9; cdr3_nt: TGTGCCAGCAGCGTAGGGAGTAGCTATGGCTACACCTTC; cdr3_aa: CASSVGSSYGYTF
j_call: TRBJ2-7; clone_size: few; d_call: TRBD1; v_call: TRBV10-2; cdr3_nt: TGCGCCAGCAGTCGGAACAGGGGTAAGGGCTACGAGCAGTACTTC; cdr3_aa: CASSRNRGKGYEQYF
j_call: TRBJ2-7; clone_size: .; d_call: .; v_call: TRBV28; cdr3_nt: TGTGCCAGCAGTTTCTCCGAGCAGTACTTC; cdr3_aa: CASSFSEQYF
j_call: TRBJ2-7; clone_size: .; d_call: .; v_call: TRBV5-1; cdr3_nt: TGCGCCAGCAGCTTGTCCTGGGGGCCCTACGAGCAGTACTTC; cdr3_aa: CASSLSWGPYEQYF
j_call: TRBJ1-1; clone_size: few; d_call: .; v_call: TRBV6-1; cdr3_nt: TGTGCCAGTTTAAAAGCTTTCTTT; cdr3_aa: CASLKAFF
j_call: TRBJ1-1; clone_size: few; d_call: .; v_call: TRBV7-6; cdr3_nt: TGTGCCAGCAGCTTAGCGCCAAACATGAACACTGAAGCTTTCTTT; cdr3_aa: CASSLAPNMNTEAFF
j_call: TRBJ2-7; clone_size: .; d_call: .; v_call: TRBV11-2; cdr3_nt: TGTGCCAGCAGCTTAGATTTTACAGGGACCTACGAGCAGTACTTC; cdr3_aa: CASSLDFTGTYEQYF
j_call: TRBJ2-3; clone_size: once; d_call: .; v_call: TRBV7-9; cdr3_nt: TGTGCCAGCAGCTTAACCGACCGCCTAGGCACAGATACGCAGTATTTT; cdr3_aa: CASSLTDRLGTDTQYF
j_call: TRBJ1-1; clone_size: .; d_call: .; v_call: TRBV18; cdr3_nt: TGTGCCAGCTCACCGGAGGAGACTGAAGCTTTCTTT; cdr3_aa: CASSPEETEAFF
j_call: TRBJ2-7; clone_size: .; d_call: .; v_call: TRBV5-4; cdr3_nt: TGTGCCAGCGAGCACAGGGATGGGTCCTACGAGCAGTACTTC; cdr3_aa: CASEHRDGSYEQYF
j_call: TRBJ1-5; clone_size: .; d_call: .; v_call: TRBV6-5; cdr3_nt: TGTGCCAGCAGGGTCGGGACACATAGCAATCAGCCCCAGCATTTT; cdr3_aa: CASRVGTHSNQPQHF
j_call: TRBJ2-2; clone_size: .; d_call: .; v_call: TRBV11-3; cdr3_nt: TGTGCCAGCAGCTTACTAAAGGGGGATACCGGGGAGCTGTTTTTT; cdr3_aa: CASSLLKGDTGELFF
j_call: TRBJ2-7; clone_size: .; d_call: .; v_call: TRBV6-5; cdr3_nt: TGTGCCAGCAGTTACTCTGGAGCGGGCTACGAGCAGTACTTC; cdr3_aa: CASSYSGAGYEQYF
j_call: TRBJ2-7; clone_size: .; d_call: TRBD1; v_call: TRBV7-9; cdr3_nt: TGTGCCAGCAGCTCGACCGGGACAGGGGGCGACGAGCAGTACTTC; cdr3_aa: CASSSTGTGGDEQYF
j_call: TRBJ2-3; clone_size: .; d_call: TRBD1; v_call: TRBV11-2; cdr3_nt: TGTGCCAGCAGCTCAGTAATGGACAGGGCTAGCGCTAGCACAGATACGCAGTATTTT; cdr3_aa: CASSSVMDRASASTDTQYF
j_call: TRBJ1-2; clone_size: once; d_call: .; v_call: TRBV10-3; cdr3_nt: TGTGCCATCAGTGGGCGAAGGGACTTACGGGACTATGGCTACACCTTC; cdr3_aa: CAISGRRDLRDYGYTF
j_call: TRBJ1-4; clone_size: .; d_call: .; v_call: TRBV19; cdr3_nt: TGTGCCAGTAGTATCACGGGACAAAATGAAAAACTGTTTTTT; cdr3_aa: CASSITGQNEKLFF
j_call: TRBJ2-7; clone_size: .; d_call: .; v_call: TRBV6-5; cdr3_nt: TGTGCCAGCAGTTACACGGGGTACGAGCAGTACTTC; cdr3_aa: CASSYTGYEQYF
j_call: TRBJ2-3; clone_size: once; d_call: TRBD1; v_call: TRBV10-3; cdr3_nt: TGTGCCATCAGTGAGAACAGGGGTATGCGGGATACGCAGTATTTT; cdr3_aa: CAISENRGMRDTQYF
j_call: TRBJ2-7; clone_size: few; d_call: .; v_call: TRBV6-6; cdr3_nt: TGTGCCAGCAGTTCACAGGGATACGAGCAGTACTTC; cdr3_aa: CASSSQGYEQYF
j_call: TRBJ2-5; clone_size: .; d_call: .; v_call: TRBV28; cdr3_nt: TGTGCCAGCAAAGGGACATTCCCTTCCGAGACCCAGTACTTC; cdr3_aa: CASKGTFPSETQYF
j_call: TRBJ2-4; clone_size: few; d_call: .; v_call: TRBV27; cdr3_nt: TGTGCCAGCTCCCCTGGCCCCGGGGAAATAGCCAAAAACATTCAGTACTTC; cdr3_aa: CASSPGPGEIAKNIQYF
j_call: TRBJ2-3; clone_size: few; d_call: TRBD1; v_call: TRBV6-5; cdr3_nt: TGTGCCAGCACCCTAGGACAGGGGGCAGATACGCAGTATTTT; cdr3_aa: CASTLGQGADTQYF
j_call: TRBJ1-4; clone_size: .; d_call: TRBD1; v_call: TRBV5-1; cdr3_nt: TGCGCCAGCACCTGGGACAGGGATGAAAAACTGTTTTTT; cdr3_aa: CASTWDRDEKLFF